The clone carrying this TCR beta chain turned up a few times. Its antigen is not known. This specimen belongs to a study of T cell responses to AZD1222 COVID-19 vaccine. TCRdb keeps only in-frame clones here, not all; method: immunoSEQ multiplex PCR. The repertoire holds 90,000 to 150,000 clones, with around 87% as singletons. Findings of the study overall: With dominance at 160-218 and 743-854, vaccine-associated CD4 TCRs spanned spike.

The origin of this receptor is an adult in good health. Sample: peripheral blood, taken on day 0 of AZD1222 vaccination.

For the CDR3, the DNA is TGTGCCTGGAGTTGGGGACAGTCGAACACTGAAGCTTTCTTT. It yields the protein CAWSWGQSNTEAFF. The chain carries TRBV30 and TRBJ1-1; TRBD1 matches 7 bases. This CDR3 has 14 amino acids. Germline CDR1 is GTSNPN and CDR2 is SVGIG (reference sequence). V shed 2 bases and J 1 base; nucleotides not matched to a gene: 4.